A selection of T cell receptor beta chains follows, all from one sample in a study of shared clonotypes between healthy human individuals. This table comes from immunoSEQ multiplex PCR, and its TCRdb copy is limited to in-frame clones, with some not included. The sample yields about 2.3 million clones, about 92% seen once. Sequenced input: naive CD4+ T cells from PBMCs. These receptors originate from a man between 18 and 29 years old in good health. Some clones in this sample may be carry-over from other donors' samples. Each CDR3 is given with its conserved first and last residue. The D gene is left open where the match is weak. Expanded clones get a size class; other rows say once, few or many, or leave the size out.

d_gene	v_gene	abundance	j_gene	CDR3aa	CDR3nt
.	TRBV5-1	.	TRBJ2-6	CASSLAYLSSGANVLTF	TGCGCCAGCAGCTTGGCTTATCTCAGCTCTGGGGCCAACGTCCTGACTTTC
TRBD1	TRBV7-2	.	TRBJ1-2	CASSLAGQASGGYTF	TGTGCCAGCAGCTTGGCCGGACAGGCCTCGGGGGGCTACACCTTC
TRBD1	TRBV11-3	once	TRBJ2-1	CASSLGGQGHHEQFF	TGTGCCAGCAGCTTGGGAGGACAGGGTCACCATGAGCAGTTCTTC
TRBD2	TRBV5-6	.	TRBJ2-3	CASSLRGDFRDTQYF	TGTGCCAGCAGCTTGCGGGGGGACTTCAGAGATACGCAGTATTTT
TRBD2	TRBV29-1	.	TRBJ2-1	CSVEFGTSGVYNEQFF	TGCAGCGTTGAATTCGGGACTAGCGGGGTCTACAATGAGCAGTTCTTC
.	TRBV5-4	few	TRBJ1-1	CASSLVRGGTEAFF	TGTGCCAGCAGCTTGGTCAGGGGCGGCACTGAAGCTTTCTTT
.	TRBV6-6	.	TRBJ2-6	CASSYGRGSRANVLTF	TGTGCCAGCAGTTACGGGAGGGGGTCGCGGGCCAACGTCCTGACTTTC
.	TRBV19	.	TRBJ2-7	CASSSGQTYEQYF	TGTGCCAGTAGTTCAGGACAGACCTACGAGCAGTACTTC
TRBD1	TRBV7-2	.	TRBJ2-6	CASSRGQADSGANVLTF	TGTGCCAGCAGCCGGGGACAGGCTGACTCTGGGGCCAACGTCCTGACTTTC
.	TRBV30	.	TRBJ2-2	CAWSVRNTGELFF	TGTGCCTGGAGTGTACGAAACACCGGGGAGCTGTTTTTT
.	TRBV6-6	.	TRBJ2-7	CASRTRPSEQYF	TGTGCCAGCCGAACGAGGCCTTCCGAGCAGTACTTC
.	TRBV19	.	TRBJ1-1	CASRVGGRTEAFF	TGTGCCAGTCGAGTGGGGGGGCGCACTGAAGCTTTCTTT
TRBD2	TRBV28	.	TRBJ2-2	CASSPGLAGVFAGELFF	TGTGCCAGCAGTCCGGGACTAGCGGGAGTCTTCGCCGGGGAGCTGTTTTTT
.	TRBV9	.	TRBJ2-1	CASSDREAYEQFF	TGTGCCAGCAGCGACAGGGAGGCCTATGAGCAGTTCTTC
TRBD2	TRBV19	.	TRBJ2-2	CASSIVTSGTSGELFF	TGTGCCAGTAGTATAGTAACTAGCGGGACGAGCGGGGAGCTGTTTTTT
TRBD1	TRBV6-1	once	TRBJ1-2	CASSPGTGFGYTF	TGTGCCAGCAGTCCCGGGACAGGGTTTGGCTACACCTTC
TRBD1	TRBV5-1	.	TRBJ1-1	CASSGQGADTEAFF	TGCGCCAGCAGCGGACAGGGGGCGGACACTGAAGCTTTCTTT
.	TRBV11-2	.	TRBJ2-1	CASSLLVGGNEQFF	TGTGCCAGCAGCTTATTGGTCGGGGGCAATGAGCAGTTCTTC
.	TRBV21-1	.	TRBJ1-5	CASSLGSNQPQHF	TGTGCCAGCAGCCTTGGGAGCAATCAGCCCCAGCATTTT
.	TRBV7-2	.	TRBJ2-3	CASSTYLPTDTQYF	TGTGCCAGCAGCACTTACCTCCCCACAGATACGCAGTATTTT
TRBD2	TRBV5-1	.	TRBJ2-1	CASNGLAGGSYNEQFF	TGCGCCAGCAATGGGCTAGCGGGAGGCTCCTACAATGAGCAGTTCTTC
.	TRBV2	.	TRBJ2-7	CAGRVHYEQYF	TGTGCCGGCCGGGTCCACTACGAGCAGTACTTC
TRBD1	TRBV6-1	.	TRBJ1-5	CASTRGHSNQPQHF	TGTGCCAGCACGAGGGGGCACAGCAATCAGCCCCAGCATTTT
.	TRBV2	.	TRBJ2-1	CASIPGIHNEQFF	TGTGCCAGCATTCCAGGGATACACAATGAGCAGTTCTTC
TRBD2	TRBV27	.	TRBJ2-1	CASSFRTSGSWSYNEQFF	TGTGCCAGCAGTTTCCGTACTAGCGGGAGTTGGTCCTACAATGAGCAGTTCTTC
.	TRBV9	.	TRBJ2-3	CASSPSSTDTQYF	TGTGCCAGCAGCCCGTCAAGCACAGATACGCAGTATTTT
TRBD2	TRBV5-1	.	TRBJ2-5	CASSLGSSGGGTQYF	TGCGCCAGCAGCTTGGGATCTAGCGGTGGGGGGACCCAGTACTTC
.	TRBV7-3	.	TRBJ2-5	CASSLLPQETQYF	TGTGCCAGCAGCTTGCTACCACAAGAGACCCAGTACTTC
.	TRBV5-1	.	TRBJ2-5	CASRMTAEETQYF	TGCGCCAGCAGGATGACAGCGGAAGAGACCCAGTACTTC
TRBD2	TRBV7-9	once	TRBJ2-7	CASSWGGLAGGTTYEQYF	TGTGCCAGCAGCTGGGGGGGACTAGCGGGAGGCACCACCTACGAGCAGTACTTC
.	TRBV6-5	.	TRBJ1-1	CASRTLGMNTEAFF	TGTGCCAGCAGGACCCTCGGCATGAACACTGAAGCTTTCTTT
.	TRBV4-1	few	TRBJ1-1	CASSQEVTTPSPEAFF	TGCGCCAGCAGCCAGGAAGTTACGACTCCATCCCCTGAAGCTTTCTTT
TRBD1	TRBV9	.	TRBJ2-1	CASSVMGTGSDEQFF	TGTGCCAGCAGCGTAATGGGGACAGGATCGGATGAGCAGTTCTTC
TRBD2	TRBV7-8	.	TRBJ2-3	CASSLVGGSSTDTQYF	TGTGCCAGCAGCTTAGTCGGCGGGAGCAGCACAGATACGCAGTATTTT
.	TRBV11-3	.	TRBJ2-3	CASSLSTGVRTDTQYF	TGTGCCAGCAGCTTATCAACGGGGGTCCGCACAGATACGCAGTATTTT
TRBD1	TRBV5-8	.	TRBJ1-2	CASSFWDRVFRVYGYTF	TGTGCCAGCAGCTTTTGGGACAGGGTTTTTAGAGTCTATGGCTACACCTTC
.	TRBV28	once	TRBJ2-6	CASRKISSGANVLTF	TGTGCCAGCAGGAAAATTAGCTCTGGGGCCAACGTCCTGACTTTC